This record concerns one T cell receptor beta chain sequence. The data originate from a study of blood T cell repertoires in COVID-19. Sequencing used immunoSEQ multiplex PCR; TCRdb keeps in-frame clones, though not all of them. The sample has hundreds of thousands of clones; approximately 90% are singletons. The V and J ends lost 0 bases and 3 bases, in that order; junction bases with no gene match: 8. This CDR3 is 20 amino acids long. The germline gives CDR1 SGHDN, CDR2 FVKESK. The TCR comes from a woman in her forties or fifties who had recovered from COVID-19. The chain joins TRBV14 to TRBJ2-6, with 13 bases fitting TRBD2. The sequenced material came from PBMCs or T cells enriched from blood (not recorded which). In DNA, the CDR3 is TGTGCCAGCAGCCAAGATCTTGTACTAGCGGGAGGGTTTGGGGCCAACGTCCTGACTTTC. Its translation is CASSQDLVLAGGFGANVLTF.